This TCR beta chain was found in a study of graft-versus-host responses after intestinal transplantation. Overall study context: All of the recipients had induction that used anti-thymocyte globulin, then tacrolimus and steroids for 2 to 3 years.

Clones were sequenced by immunoSEQ multiplex PCR, and TCRdb holds only the in-frame ones, with some missing. The sample has 85,000 to 100,000 clones, 80% to 95% seen once. The CDR3 is 15 residues long. Germline assignment: CDR1 MNHEY and CDR2 SVGAGI. V was pared by 0 bases and J by 4 bases, with 5 bases of the junction left unmatched. Worth noting for this clone: Its antigen is as yet unknown.

Study-wide results and limits: Recipient marrow showed GvH clones, some seen first in ileum or blood. Early post-transplant HvG declines showed an association with peak circulating GvH clone levels. Graft-donor T cell macrochimerism in patients accompanied high graft-versus-host to host-versus-graft clonal ratios in allografts.

The chain uses TRBV6-5 and TRBJ2-7; the match to TRBD1 covers 8 bases. The sample in question was unstimulated CD4+ T cells sorted from spleen or lymph node cells, obtained before transplant. The TCR originated in a human donor who was the organ donor for an intestinal transplant. CDR3 sequence: CASSYSRQGAYEQYF. The CDR3, as DNA: TGTGCCAGCAGTTACTCTCGGCAGGGGGCGTACGAGCAGTACTTC.